The rows below give T cell receptor beta chains drawn from one sample of a study of cytomegalovirus exposure and HLA in healthy donors. Repertoires were generated with immunoSEQ multiplex PCR, while TCRdb's copy carries only in-frame clones and drops some. The sample lists over 150,000 clones; roughly four fifths were seen once. The sample comprised PBMCs. The origin of the receptors is a man aged 18-30 years in good health and CMV-seronegative. The CDR3 runs from the conserved cysteine through the conserved F or W. A D gene is named only where the DNA matches it firmly. Some rows mark clone size as missing; the rest say once, few, many or name a class of expanded clone.

d_gene: NA; j_gene: TRBJ1-5; abundance: NA; v_gene: TRBV4-1; CDR3aa: CASSQESSSQPQHF; CDR3nt: TGCGCCAGCAGCCAAGAATCGTCTAGCCAGCCCCAGCATTTT
d_gene: NA; j_gene: TRBJ2-1; abundance: NA; v_gene: TRBV19; CDR3aa: CASSIEARRYNEQFF; CDR3nt: TGTGCCAGTAGTATAGAAGCTAGACGGTACAATGAGCAGTTCTTC
d_gene: NA; j_gene: TRBJ2-5; abundance: NA; v_gene: TRBV10-1; CDR3aa: CASSGSGVGETQYF; CDR3nt: TGCGCCAGCAGTGGATCAGGGGTGGGAGAGACCCAGTACTTC
d_gene: TRBD1; j_gene: TRBJ1-2; abundance: NA; v_gene: TRBV6-5; CDR3aa: CASSFSTGTEFYGYTF; CDR3nt: TGTGCCAGCAGTTTCTCCACCGGGACAGAATTCTATGGCTACACCTTC
d_gene: NA; j_gene: TRBJ1-2; abundance: NA; v_gene: TRBV27; CDR3aa: CASSPRTANYGYTF; CDR3nt: TGTGCCAGCAGTCCACGGACAGCAAACTATGGCTACACCTTC
d_gene: TRBD1; j_gene: TRBJ2-7; abundance: NA; v_gene: TRBV27; CDR3aa: CASRTRDRGGEQYF; CDR3nt: TGTGCCAGCAGGACCAGGGACAGGGGAGGCGAGCAGTACTTC
d_gene: TRBD2; j_gene: TRBJ2-7; abundance: NA; v_gene: TRBV29-1; CDR3aa: CSVGARGGGTYEQYF; CDR3nt: TGCAGCGTTGGGGCCCGGGGGGGTGGGACCTACGAGCAGTACTTC
d_gene: TRBD1; j_gene: TRBJ1-6; abundance: NA; v_gene: TRBV5-1; CDR3aa: CASSLSGQSNSPLHF; CDR3nt: TGCGCCAGCAGCTTATCGGGACAGTCTAATTCACCCCTCCACTTT
d_gene: NA; j_gene: TRBJ2-1; abundance: NA; v_gene: TRBV27; CDR3aa: CASSLSGFEQFF; CDR3nt: TGTGCCAGCAGCCTGAGCGGGTTTGAGCAGTTCTTC
d_gene: TRBD1; j_gene: TRBJ2-3; abundance: NA; v_gene: TRBV15; CDR3aa: CATSPGDRAITDTQYF; CDR3nt: TGTGCCACCAGCCCAGGGGACAGGGCGATCACAGATACGCAGTATTTT
d_gene: TRBD1; j_gene: TRBJ1-1; abundance: NA; v_gene: TRBV2; CDR3aa: CASSLTGANTEAFF; CDR3nt: TGTGCCAGCAGCCTGACAGGGGCGAACACTGAAGCTTTCTTT
d_gene: TRBD2; j_gene: TRBJ2-1; abundance: NA; v_gene: TRBV28; CDR3aa: CASWRGLAGVNEQFF; CDR3nt: TGTGCCAGCTGGAGAGGACTAGCGGGAGTGAATGAGCAGTTCTTC
d_gene: TRBD1; j_gene: TRBJ1-4; abundance: few; v_gene: TRBV6-5; CDR3aa: CASTPDREGEKLFF; CDR3nt: TGTGCCAGCACCCCGGACAGGGAAGGAGAAAAACTGTTTTTT
d_gene: TRBD2; j_gene: TRBJ2-1; abundance: NA; v_gene: TRBV6-6; CDR3aa: CASLPGTSPSNEQFF; CDR3nt: TGTGCCAGCCTACCCGGGACTAGCCCATCTAATGAGCAGTTCTTC
d_gene: NA; j_gene: TRBJ2-1; abundance: NA; v_gene: TRBV9; CDR3aa: CASSVDGQNYNEQFF; CDR3nt: TGTGCCAGCAGCGTAGATGGACAAAACTACAATGAGCAGTTCTTC
d_gene: NA; j_gene: TRBJ2-1; abundance: NA; v_gene: TRBV4-1; CDR3aa: CASSQGLANYNEQFF; CDR3nt: TGCGCCAGCAGCCAAGGTTTAGCGAACTACAATGAGCAGTTCTTC
d_gene: NA; j_gene: TRBJ2-7; abundance: NA; v_gene: TRBV4-1; CDR3aa: CASSQDQGYEQYF; CDR3nt: TGCGCCAGCAGCCAAGATCAGGGTTACGAGCAGTACTTC
d_gene: NA; j_gene: TRBJ2-5; abundance: NA; v_gene: TRBV28; CDR3aa: CASRPGQSGSDF; CDR3nt: TGTGCCAGCAGACCCGGACAGTCGGGGAGCGACTTC
d_gene: TRBD2; j_gene: TRBJ2-7; abundance: NA; v_gene: TRBV7-2; CDR3aa: CASSLALLGSGTPYEQYF; CDR3nt: TGTGCCAGCAGCTTAGCTCTCCTCGGTAGCGGGACCCCCTACGAGCAGTACTTC
d_gene: TRBD2; j_gene: TRBJ2-5; abundance: NA; v_gene: TRBV5-1; CDR3aa: CASGTTTQETQYF; CDR3nt: TGCGCCAGCGGGACTACCACACAAGAGACCCAGTACTTC
d_gene: TRBD2; j_gene: TRBJ2-1; abundance: once; v_gene: TRBV25-1; CDR3aa: CASRRLAGGPYNEQFF; CDR3nt: TGTGCCAGCAGAAGACTAGCGGGGGGACCATACAATGAGCAGTTCTTC
d_gene: TRBD2; j_gene: TRBJ2-7; abundance: NA; v_gene: TRBV7-9; CDR3aa: CASSSQPGLAGGSPYEQYF; CDR3nt: TGTGCCAGCAGCAGCCAACCGGGACTAGCGGGAGGTAGCCCCTACGAGCAGTACTTC
d_gene: NA; j_gene: TRBJ2-1; abundance: NA; v_gene: TRBV5-6; CDR3aa: CASSLASSSTINSDIQFF; CDR3nt: TGTGCCAGCAGCTTGGCTAGCTCATCTACAATCAATTCAGATATCCAGTTCTTC
d_gene: TRBD2; j_gene: TRBJ2-2; abundance: once; v_gene: TRBV28; CDR3aa: CASSLRSGRAGELFF; CDR3nt: TGTGCCAGCAGTTTAAGAAGCGGGAGGGCCGGGGAGCTGTTTTTT
d_gene: NA; j_gene: TRBJ1-1; abundance: NA; v_gene: TRBV7-9; CDR3aa: CASSLQDFSGDTEAFF; CDR3nt: TGTGCCAGCAGCTTACAGGACTTTTCAGGGGACACTGAAGCTTTCTTT
d_gene: NA; j_gene: TRBJ1-1; abundance: NA; v_gene: TRBV9; CDR3aa: CASSVAPGGTEAFF; CDR3nt: TGTGCCAGCAGCGTAGCTCCGGGGGGCACTGAAGCTTTCTTT
d_gene: NA; j_gene: TRBJ2-1; abundance: NA; v_gene: TRBV2; CDR3aa: CASSEGLGTKHNEQFF; CDR3nt: TGTGCCAGCAGTGAAGGTCTTGGGACAAAACACAATGAGCAGTTCTTC
d_gene: NA; j_gene: TRBJ2-2; abundance: few; v_gene: TRBV6-5; CDR3aa: CASSYLSGELFF; CDR3nt: TGTGCCAGCAGTTATCTCTCCGGGGAGCTGTTTTTT
d_gene: NA; j_gene: TRBJ1-6; abundance: NA; v_gene: TRBV30; CDR3aa: CAWNPGFNSPLHF; CDR3nt: TGTGCCTGGAATCCAGGGTTTAATTCACCCCTCCACTTT
d_gene: TRBD2; j_gene: TRBJ2-1; abundance: NA; v_gene: TRBV4-1; CDR3aa: CASSPRTSGSHNEQFF; CDR3nt: TGCGCCAGCAGCCCCCGGACTAGCGGGAGCCACAATGAGCAGTTCTTC
d_gene: NA; j_gene: TRBJ2-4; abundance: NA; v_gene: TRBV4-1; CDR3aa: CASSQVLANIQYF; CDR3nt: TGCGCCAGCAGCCAGGTACTAGCAAACATTCAGTACTTC